Detailed here is one TCR beta chain. This sample stems from a study of T cell changes during pregnancy in multiple sclerosis. The CDR3 sequence is 13 residues long. J gave up 3 bases and V 3 bases, and 3 bases lay outside the gene matches. Germline loops: CDR1 GTSNPN, CDR2 SVGIG (reference sequence). The method was immunoSEQ multiplex PCR; TCRdb's version includes in-frame clones alone and lacks a portion of them. The repertoire holds about 59,000 clones, with about 90% as singletons. V is TRBV30 and J is TRBJ2-3; 7 positions agree with TRBD2. The source is a female donor in good health, enrolled as a control in a pregnancy study. The sample consisted of peripheral blood, taken in the second trimester of pregnancy. CDR3 sequence reads: CAWSGGRTDTQYF. The CDR3 coding sequence is TGTGCCTGGAGCGGGGGGAGAACAGATACGCAGTATTTT.